Below, 9 T cell receptor beta chains from the same sample are listed, as sequenced in a study of cytomegalovirus exposure and HLA in healthy donors. A multiplex PCR was run with 60 Vbeta primers and 13 Jbeta primers. Libraries were prepared by immunoSEQ multiplex PCR; TCRdb keeps only in-frame clonotypes and omits some of them. The sample lists 150,000 or so clones; more than 60% were seen once. The sequencing input was PBMCs. These receptors were collected from a man aged 40-50 years in good health and CMV-seropositive.

The rearrangement uses TRBV21-1 and TRBJ1-2. TRBV21-1 is given as a pseudogene. This CDR3 region has 13 residues. Written as DNA, the CDR3 is TGTGCCAGCAGCAACCGAGGGCTGTGGGGCTACACCTTC. Protein sequence: CASSNRGLWGYTF.

The genes are TRBV11-2 and TRBJ2-7; the D gene is possibly TRBD1 (6 bases). Trimming took 3 bases from V and 3 from J, leaving 12 bases between them. CDR1 is SGHAT and CDR2 is FQNNGV in the germline V gene. The CDR3 extends over 14 amino acids. Written as DNA, the CDR3 is TGTGCCAGCAGCTTTGTACAGGGTGGCTACGAGCAGTACTTC. Translating gives CASSFVQGGYEQYF.

V usage is TRBV30 and J usage is TRBJ2-5, with D perhaps matching TRBD2 (5 bases). Germline V gene sequence: CDR1 GTSNPN, CDR2 SVGIG (reference sequence). The CDR3 is 15 residues long. V was clipped by 0 bases and J by 4 bases, with 15 bases between them. CDR3 in amino acids: CAWSVGTLLGETQYF. The DNA for the CDR3 is TGTGCCTGGAGTGTTGGTACCTTACTAGGAGAGACCCAGTACTTC.

V gene TRBV5-8 combines with J gene TRBJ2-2; D not resolved. In germline, CDR1 is SGHTS, CDR2 YDEGEE. Between the trimmed V and J ends, which lost 2 bases and 6 bases, there was a span of 5 bases. The CDR3 has 12 amino acids. Written as DNA, the CDR3 is TGTGCCAGCAGCTTTATCGCCGGGGAGCTGTTTTTT. Its translation: CASSFIAGELFF. The full variable domain, completed using reference TRBV5-8 and TRBJ2-2, is EAGVTQSPTHLIKTRGQQATLRCSPISGHTSVYWYQQALGLGLQFLLWYDEGEERNRGNFPPRFSGRQFPNYSSELNVNALELEDSALYLCASSFIAGELFFGEGSRLTVL.

The chain couples TRBV9 to TRBJ2-1, with D unresolved. Trimming removed 3 bases at V and 5 bases at J, with 12 bases between. The CDR3 consists of 14 residues. Germline CDR1 reads SGDLS; CDR2 reads YYNGEE. This CDR3 reads CASSAHTTHNEQFF. The CDR3 DNA reads TGTGCCAGCAGCGCCCACACTACTCACAATGAGCAGTTCTTC.

This chain uses TRBV2 with TRBJ1-1; 8 positions agree with TRBD1. The CDR3 consists of 13 residues. Germline V gene sequence: CDR1 SNHLY, CDR2 FYNNEI. The trim removed 6 bases at V and 10 bases at J, leaving 10 bases unmatched. In nucleotides, the CDR3 is TGTGCCAGCAGCAAAGATTTGACAGGGGTAGCTTTCTTT. It yields the protein CASSKDLTGVAFF.

This clone was seen once. The rearrangement uses TRBV9 and TRBJ2-1, with 8 bases aligning to TRBD2. CDR1 is SGDLS and CDR2 is YYNGEE in the germline V gene. J lost 8 bases, V lost 4 bases, and 14 bases had no gene match. The CDR3 loop spans 16 amino acids. This chain's CDR3 is CASSPAGGGPPDEQFF. The CDR3 coding sequence is TGTGCCAGCAGCCCTGCGGGCGGGGGGCCCCCCGATGAGCAGTTCTTC.

The chain has TRBV28 and TRBJ2-1; 7 positions agree with TRBD1. Per germline, CDR1 MDHEN and CDR2 SYDVKM. Trimming cost V 2 bases and J 3 bases; bases outside gene matches: 4. The CDR3 is 15 residues long. The CDR3 protein is CASSLGGQNYNEQFF. In DNA, the CDR3 is TGTGCCAGCAGTTTAGGGGGACAGAACTACAATGAGCAGTTCTTC.

V usage is TRBV5-8 and J usage is TRBJ2-7; 7 bases are a match to TRBD2. Germline CDR1 is SGHTS and CDR2 is YDEGEE. The CDR3 consists of 15 residues. The junction had 11 bases not matched to a gene; V was cut back by 1 base and J by 7 bases. The CDR3 nucleotides are TGTGCCAGCAGCTTGTATGGGGGGGTATCGGAAGAGCAGTACTTC. Translation: CASSLYGGVSEEQYF.